This is a list of T cell receptor beta chains from one sample in a study of T cell responses to AZD1222 COVID-19 vaccine. TCRdb's copy holds only in-frame clones and misses some; the assay was immunoSEQ multiplex PCR. The data contain about 150,000 clones, 85% to 90% of them seen just once; the ten biggest clones take up roughly 9.1%. The sequenced sample was peripheral blood, obtained 28 days after the second AZD1222 dose. These receptors originate from an adult who received the AZD1222 COVID-19 vaccine. The CDR3 runs from the conserved cysteine through the conserved F or W. D genes are given only for firm matches. Clone size is not always given. Where it is, it says once, few, many or a class for expanded clones.

V gene	D gene	clone size	J gene	CDR3 protein	CDR3 DNA
TRBV5-6	.	.	TRBJ2-6	CASSSHSSGANVLTF	TGTGCCAGCAGCTCGCACAGCTCTGGGGCCAACGTCCTGACTTTC
TRBV7-2	.	.	TRBJ1-5	CASSSSGQGNQPQHF	TGTGCCAGCAGCTCCAGCGGCCAGGGCAATCAGCCCCAGCATTTT
TRBV28	.	.	TRBJ2-1	CASNQPSSYNEQFF	TGTGCCAGCAATCAACCTAGCTCCTACAATGAGCAGTTCTTC
TRBV24-1	.	.	TRBJ2-2	CATSDYSAGFTGELFF	TGTGCCACCAGTGATTATTCCGCGGGTTTCACCGGGGAGCTGTTTTTT
TRBV18	.	.	TRBJ2-6	CASSPGTVGANVLTF	TGTGCCAGCTCACCAGGAACAGTTGGGGCCAACGTCCTGACTTTC
TRBV28	.	.	TRBJ1-6	CASSFPTGYGSPLHF	TGTGCCAGCAGTTTCCCAACAGGGTATGGCTCACCCCTCCACTTT
TRBV4-3	.	.	TRBJ1-1	CASSRGLNTEAFF	TGCGCCAGCAGCCGAGGCTTGAACACTGAAGCTTTCTTT
TRBV3-1/TRBV3-2	.	.	TRBJ2-7	CASSQDVRPYEQYF	TGTGCCAGCAGCCAAGATGTACGCCCCTACGAGCAGTACTTC
TRBV28	.	.	TRBJ2-7	CASTGGGSYEQYF	TGTGCCAGCACCGGAGGGGGTTCCTACGAGCAGTACTTC
TRBV12-3/TRBV12-4	TRBD1	.	TRBJ2-7	CASTGQGYYEQYF	TGTGCCAGCACCGGACAGGGTTACTACGAGCAGTACTTC
TRBV6-2/TRBV6-3	.	.	TRBJ2-7	CASSYFGGEQYF	TGTGCCAGCAGTTATTTTGGGGGCGAGCAGTACTTC
TRBV6-1	.	.	TRBJ1-4	CASSEQAVANEKLFF	TGTGCCAGCAGTGAACAGGCCGTGGCTAATGAAAAACTGTTTTTT
TRBV27	.	.	TRBJ2-1	CASAGVSSYNEQFF	TGTGCCAGCGCCGGCGTTAGCTCCTACAATGAGCAGTTCTTC
TRBV2	TRBD2	.	TRBJ2-5	CASRPSGLQETQYF	TGTGCCAGCAGGCCTAGCGGACTCCAAGAGACCCAGTACTTC
TRBV21-1	.	.	TRBJ1-5	CASSRWGGNQPQHF	TGTGCCAGCAGCCGGTGGGGGGGAAATCAGCCCCAGCATTTT
TRBV29-1	TRBD2	.	TRBJ2-2	CSVGLAGGSTGELFF	TGCAGCGTCGGACTAGCGGGAGGGTCCACCGGGGAGCTGTTTTTT
TRBV3-1/TRBV3-2	.	.	TRBJ2-3	CASSHLSGKRASTDTQYF	TGTGCCAGCAGCCATCTGAGTGGGAAGCGGGCAAGCACAGATACGCAGTATTTT
TRBV9	.	.	TRBJ1-3	CASSVGGQTFSGNTIYF	TGTGCCAGCAGCGTAGGAGGACAGACCTTCTCTGGAAACACCATATATTTT
TRBV3-1/TRBV3-2	TRBD2	.	TRBJ2-1	CASSQALAGAYNEQFF	TGTGCCAGCAGCCAAGCACTAGCGGGAGCCTACAATGAGCAGTTCTTC
TRBV6-6	TRBD1	.	TRBJ1-3	CASSYPGTGTGNTIYF	TGTGCCAGCAGTTACCCCGGGACAGGGACTGGAAACACCATATATTTT
TRBV6-5	.	.	TRBJ2-3	CASLDRILTDTQYF	TGTGCCAGCTTGGACAGAATACTCACAGATACGCAGTATTTT
TRBV5-4	.	once	TRBJ1-1	CASSLNRNTEAFF	TGTGCCAGCAGCTTGAACAGGAACACTGAAGCTTTCTTT
TRBV6-4	.	.	TRBJ2-6	CASIYRSIRCGANVLTF	TGTGCCAGCATATACAGGTCCATTCGGTGTGGGGCCAACGTCCTGACTTTC
TRBV2	TRBD2	once	TRBJ2-7	CASSEVWRTSGLYEQYF	TGTGCCAGCAGTGAAGTGTGGAGGACTAGCGGGCTCTACGAGCAGTACTTC
TRBV7-9	TRBD1	.	TRBJ1-2	CAGQGRRHYGYTF	TGTGCCGGACAGGGTCGGAGACACTATGGCTACACCTTC
TRBV5-6	.	.	TRBJ1-2	CASSLIKEWREEYYGYTF	TGTGCCAGCAGCCTTATCAAAGAATGGAGGGAGGAATACTATGGCTACACCTTC
TRBV5-1	TRBD2	.	TRBJ2-7	CASSLGTSGSGYEQYF	TGCGCCAGCAGCTTGGGGACTAGCGGGAGCGGGTACGAGCAGTACTTC
TRBV7-2	.	.	TRBJ2-6	CASSSGDTGANVLTF	TGTGCCAGCAGCTCAGGGGACACTGGGGCCAACGTCCTGACTTTC
TRBV28	TRBD1	.	TRBJ1-2	CASSGTGNYGYTF	TGTGCCAGCAGCGGGACAGGGAACTATGGCTACACCTTC
TRBV11-3	.	.	TRBJ1-5	CASSLVGTNSNQPQHF	TGTGCCAGCAGCTTAGTTGGCACCAATAGCAATCAGCCCCAGCATTTT
TRBV14	.	.	TRBJ2-4	CASSHFTSVQYF	TGTGCCAGCAGCCACTTCACGTCCGTTCAGTACTTC
TRBV5-1	.	.	TRBJ1-5	CASSFDSNQPQHF	TGCGCCAGCAGCTTCGACAGCAATCAGCCCCAGCATTTT
TRBV5-6	.	.	TRBJ1-5	CASSRWAEGKPQHF	TGTGCCAGCAGTAGGTGGGCGGAAGGGAAGCCCCAGCATTTT
TRBV28	.	.	TRBJ2-7	CASRALGEQYF	TGTGCCAGCAGGGCTCTAGGGGAGCAGTACTTC
TRBV27	TRBD2	few	TRBJ2-1	CASSGTSSYNEQFF	TGTGCCAGCAGCGGGACTAGCAGCTACAATGAGCAGTTCTTC
TRBV9	.	.	TRBJ1-5	CASSVAGSNQPQHF	TGTGCCAGCAGCGTAGCAGGGAGCAATCAGCCCCAGCATTTT
TRBV3-1/TRBV3-2	.	.	TRBJ1-3	CASSQPNSGNTIYF	TGTGCCAGCAGCCAACCTAACTCTGGAAACACCATATATTTT
TRBV15	.	.	TRBJ2-3	CATSNYTSTDTQYF	TGTGCCACCAGCAACTACACTAGCACAGATACGCAGTATTTT
TRBV3-1/TRBV3-2	.	.	TRBJ2-1	CASGRLLSYNEQFF	TGTGCCAGCGGACGACTCCTCTCCTACAATGAGCAGTTCTTC
TRBV7-3	.	.	TRBJ2-1	CASSLNPGFGNEQFF	TGTGCCAGCAGCTTAAACCCGGGGTTCGGCAATGAGCAGTTCTTC
TRBV6-2/TRBV6-3	.	.	TRBJ2-7	CASSASDHEQYF	TGTGCCAGCAGTGCTAGCGATCACGAGCAGTACTTC
TRBV5-1	TRBD1	.	TRBJ1-4	CASSPGQGGEKLFF	TGCGCCAGCAGCCCGGGACAGGGAGGGGAAAAACTGTTTTTT
TRBV5-4	.	.	TRBJ1-2	CASSLGSTYGYTF	TGTGCCAGCAGCTTGGGCAGCACCTATGGCTACACCTTC
TRBV6-5	.	.	TRBJ1-2	CASSFWGGSSGYTF	TGTGCCAGCAGTTTCTGGGGGGGATCAAGTGGCTACACCTTC
TRBV19	.	.	TRBJ1-1	CASRVGAGAFF	TGTGCCAGTAGGGTAGGGGCTGGAGCTTTCTTT
TRBV29-1	.	.	TRBJ1-5	CSVEEGPGQPQHF	TGCAGCGTTGAAGAAGGGCCTGGTCAGCCCCAGCATTTT